The rows below give T cell receptor beta chains drawn from one sample of a study of radiation and T cells in renal cell carcinoma. Assay: immunoSEQ multiplex PCR; the TCRdb copy retains only in-frame clones and omits some. The sample consists of around 99,000 clones, 65% to 90% of them appearing once. The input for sequencing was blood, taken from a patient whose treatment included radiotherapy and nephrectomy. Receptor source: a man aged 55 to 70 with renal cell carcinoma. The CDR3 runs from the conserved cysteine through the conserved F or W. D genes are given only for firm matches. Where a row states a size, it is once, few, many or the class of an expanded clone; other rows omit it.

j_call: TRBJ2-7
v_call: TRBV5-4
d_call: .
clone_size: .
cdr3_aa: CASSPRSGTGNEQYF
cdr3_nt: TGTGCCAGCAGCCCAAGGTCCGGAACAGGGAACGAGCAGTACTTC

j_call: TRBJ1-3
v_call: TRBV7-9
d_call: .
clone_size: .
cdr3_aa: CASSLGGTPSGNTIYF
cdr3_nt: TGTGCCAGCAGCTTAGGTGGGACCCCCTCTGGAAACACCATATATTTT

j_call: TRBJ1-2
v_call: TRBV6-6
d_call: .
clone_size: .
cdr3_aa: CASSSGGGGRVTYTF
cdr3_nt: TGTGCCAGCAGCTCCGGCGGCGGGGGGCGCGTTACCTACACCTTC

j_call: TRBJ2-1
v_call: TRBV27
d_call: TRBD2
clone_size: .
cdr3_aa: CASGTGTSGRNEQFF
cdr3_nt: TGTGCCAGCGGTACCGGGACTAGCGGGAGAAATGAGCAGTTCTTC

j_call: TRBJ1-5
v_call: TRBV4-1
d_call: TRBD1
clone_size: .
cdr3_aa: CASSQTRQGAYQPQHF
cdr3_nt: TGCGCCAGCAGCCAAACCCGACAGGGGGCTTATCAGCCCCAGCATTTT

j_call: TRBJ1-5
v_call: TRBV7-9
d_call: TRBD1
clone_size: .
cdr3_aa: CASSHTGTAIYSNQPQHF
cdr3_nt: TGTGCCAGCAGCCATACCGGGACAGCGATATATAGCAATCAGCCCCAGCATTTT

j_call: TRBJ1-5
v_call: TRBV5-8
d_call: .
clone_size: few
cdr3_aa: CASSSRVGSSQPQHF
cdr3_nt: TGTGCCAGCTCCTCCAGGGTCGGGAGTAGTCAGCCCCAGCATTTT

j_call: TRBJ1-4
v_call: TRBV28
d_call: .
clone_size: .
cdr3_aa: CASSLLQGNEKLFF
cdr3_nt: TGTGCCAGCAGTTTACTCCAGGGTAATGAAAAACTGTTTTTT

j_call: TRBJ2-5
v_call: TRBV6-1
d_call: .
clone_size: .
cdr3_aa: CASSETLETQYF
cdr3_nt: TGTGCCAGCAGTGAAACTCTAGAGACCCAGTACTTC

j_call: TRBJ1-5
v_call: TRBV6-6
d_call: TRBD1
clone_size: .
cdr3_aa: CASSPDRASNQPQHF
cdr3_nt: TGTGCCAGCAGTCCGGACAGGGCCAGCAATCAGCCCCAGCATTTT

j_call: TRBJ2-3
v_call: TRBV7-2
d_call: .
clone_size: few
cdr3_aa: CASSFRDRTDTQYF
cdr3_nt: TGTGCCAGCAGCTTCCGGGATCGCACAGATACGCAGTATTTT

j_call: TRBJ2-7
v_call: TRBV2
d_call: .
clone_size: .
cdr3_aa: CASSEKVSSYEQYF
cdr3_nt: TGTGCCAGCAGTGAAAAAGTAAGCTCCTACGAGCAGTACTTC

j_call: TRBJ1-3
v_call: TRBV14
d_call: .
clone_size: .
cdr3_aa: CASSPTVPPDSGNTIYF
cdr3_nt: TGTGCCAGCAGCCCGACAGTCCCTCCCGACTCTGGAAACACCATATATTTT

j_call: TRBJ2-5
v_call: TRBV11-2
d_call: TRBD2
clone_size: once
cdr3_aa: CASSSTSGRGETQYF
cdr3_nt: TGTGCCAGCAGCTCTACTAGCGGGAGGGGAGAGACCCAGTACTTC

j_call: TRBJ1-2
v_call: TRBV7-2
d_call: TRBD1
clone_size: .
cdr3_aa: CASSLWAGGTNYGYTF
cdr3_nt: TGTGCCAGCAGCCTATGGGCAGGGGGAACAAACTATGGCTACACCTTC

j_call: TRBJ1-6
v_call: TRBV4-1
d_call: .
clone_size: .
cdr3_aa: CASSQDILNSYNSPLHF
cdr3_nt: TGCGCCAGCAGCCAAGACATACTAAACTCCTATAATTCACCCCTCCACTTT

j_call: TRBJ1-4
v_call: TRBV28
d_call: .
clone_size: .
cdr3_aa: CASSSPVTWVEKLFF
cdr3_nt: TGTGCCAGCAGTTCACCAGTGACCTGGGTGGAAAAACTGTTTTTT

j_call: TRBJ2-5
v_call: TRBV10-3
d_call: .
clone_size: .
cdr3_aa: CAISDGGLETQYF
cdr3_nt: TGTGCCATCAGTGATGGGGGGCTTGAGACCCAGTACTTC